Presented here are 24 T cell receptor beta chains from one specimen sequenced in a study of CD8 T cells in ankylosing spondylitis. TCRdb passed the 5' RACE reads through MiXCR, listing each CDR3 protein once. This table has 150,000 to 250,000 distinct CDR3 sequences, over 10% appearing once. Sequenced input: blood, either unsorted or a sorted T cell fraction (not recorded which). Receptors were obtained from a male donor with ankylosing spondylitis or in good health (not recorded which).

This clonotype has only a few counts. The chain is built from TRBV29-1 and TRBJ1-1; D uncertain. The V end lost 6 bases, the J end lost 5 bases, and 10 bases lay between the germline ends. The CDR3 consists of 11 residues. Germline loops: CDR1 SQVTM, CDR2 ANQGSEA. The CDR3 sequence: CSVLGGTEAFF. For the CDR3, the DNA is TGCAGCGTACTGGGAGGGACTGAAGCTTTCTTT. The full variable domain, with the rest looked up from reference TRBV29-1 and TRBJ1-1, is SAVISQKPSRDICQRGTSLTIQCQVDSQVTMMFWYRQQPGQSLTLIATANQGSEATYESGFVIDKFPISRPNLTFSTLTVSNMSPEDSSIYLCSVLGGTEAFFGQGTRLTVV.

The chain has TRBV13 and TRBJ2-1, with D perhaps TRBD2 (7 bases). V was pared by 5 bases and J by 4 bases, with 15 bases between. Looked up from germline, CDR1 is PRHDT and CDR2 is FYEKMQ (reference sequence). The CDR3 is made up of 15 amino acids. The DNA for the CDR3 is TGTGCCAGCAGCCAGTCAGGGGAGGGATACAATGAGCAGTTCTTC. It specifies CASSQSGEGYNEQFF.

The V call is TRBV24-1, the J call TRBJ2-6; 11 bases map to TRBD1. There are 19 residues in the CDR3. J was trimmed by 1 base and V by 3 bases; bases with no gene match: 7. Germline assignment: CDR1 KGHDR and CDR2 SFDVKD. CDR3 DNA sequence: TGTGCCACCAGTGATCCAACCGGGACAGGGGGATCTGGGGCCAACGTCCTGACTTTC. Its translation: CATSDPTGTGGSGANVLTF.

The chain has TRBV6-2 or TRBV6-3 and TRBJ1-2; D gene unclear. The ends were cut back, 5 bases at V and 1 base at J, with 14 bases in the middle. Germline CDR1 is MNHEY and CDR2 is SVGEGT. The CDR3 extends over 15 amino acids. CDR3 sequence: CASSRSLGNNYGYTF. The CDR3 DNA reads as TGTGCCAGCAGTCGCTCCCTTGGGAATAACTATGGCTACACCTTC.

In this sample, this clonotype turned up many times. At one end, the junction sequence differs from germline, possibly due to a read error. The J gene is TRBJ1-1, the V gene TRBV4-1, with a possible D match to TRBD1 (5 bases). The length of the CDR3 is 14 residues. CDR1 is MGHRA and CDR2 is YSYEKL in the germline V gene. The CDR3 loop is CASSQVGGNTEAFF. The DNA of the CDR3 is TGTGCCAGCAGTCAGGTCGGGGGTAACACTGAAGCTTTCTTT.

This clonotype was observed many times. The chain has TRBV20-1 and TRBJ2-1; D unclear. The length of the CDR3 is 14 residues. The V gene's germline CDR1 is DFQATT and CDR2 SNEGSKA (reference sequence). With 0 bases removed from V and 4 bases from J, the gap between germline ends came to 10 bases. The CDR3: CSARDRVLYNEQFF. The CDR3 region has the DNA TGCAGTGCTAGAGATCGGGTGTTATACAATGAGCAGTTCTTC.

The chain has TRBV25-1 and TRBJ1-2, with TRBD1 matching over 11 bases. The V gene end was trimmed by 3 bases and the J gene end by 5 bases; junction bases not matched to a gene: 8. CDR3 size: 16 residues. Germline V gene data show CDR1 as MGHDK and CDR2 as SYGVNS. CDR3 sequence (DNA): TGTGCCAGCAGTGAGAGGACAGGGGGCGAGCCATATGGCTACACCTTC. Translated: CASSERTGGEPYGYTF.

The V call is TRBV5-5, the J call TRBJ1-2; no clear D. Germline CDR1 and CDR2: SGHKS and YYEKEE (reference sequence). With 5 bases removed from V and 2 bases from J, the gap between germline ends came to 7 bases. This CDR3 comprises 12 residues. The CDR3 region is CASSWGNYGYTF. The CDR3 coding sequence is TGTGCCAGCAGTTGGGGAAACTATGGCTACACCTTC.

The chain joins TRBV2 to TRBJ2-5; D remains ambiguous. Germline V gene data show CDR1 as SNHLY and CDR2 as FYNNEI. Trimming took off 2 bases at V and 0 bases at J, with 4 bases between the two ends. The CDR3 extends over 13 amino acids. Written as DNA, the CDR3 is TGTGCCAGCAGTGAACCCAACCAAGAGACCCAGTACTTC. Its translation is CASSEPNQETQYF.

This clonotype has a single count. The rearrangement joins TRBV27 to TRBJ2-7, with 11 nucleotides matching TRBD2. J gave up 4 bases and V 4 bases, and 9 bases lay outside the gene matches. This CDR3 comprises 16 residues. Germline CDR1 and CDR2: MNHEY and SMNVEV (reference sequence). This CDR3 reads CASSSSTGTSGYEQYF. The CDR3 DNA sequence: TGTGCCAGCAGTTCCTCGACCGGGACTAGCGGTTACGAGCAGTACTTC.

This clonotype was detected many times. The V call is TRBV28, the J call TRBJ2-7, with 7 bases identical to TRBD1. The trim removed 6 bases at V and 3 bases at J, leaving 8 bases unmatched. Germline values: CDR1 MDHEN, CDR2 SYDVKM. This CDR3 is built from 14 residues. CDR3 residues: CASSPPGQSYEQYF. CDR3 sequence (DNA): TGTGCCAGCAGCCCTCCGGGACAGAGCTACGAGCAGTACTTC.

This clonotype was recorded a few times. The chain recombines TRBV9 with TRBJ1-6, with 7 bases lining up with TRBD1. Germline CDR1 is SGDLS and CDR2 is YYNGEE. V was clipped by 3 bases and J by 7 bases; unmatched bases: 4. The CDR3 extends over 14 amino acids. The CDR3 region has the DNA TGTGCCAGCAGCGCGGGACAGTTAAATTCACCCCTCCACTTT. Translating it yields CASSAGQLNSPLHF.

The chain employs TRBV6-5 and TRBJ1-1; D unresolved. The CDR3 has 13 amino acids. V shed 2 bases and J shed 4 bases, with 8 bases lying between them. From germline, CDR1 is MNHEY and CDR2 SVGAGI. The CDR3 reads CASSYEGGTEAFF. DNA of the CDR3: TGTGCCAGCAGTTACGAGGGAGGCACTGAAGCTTTCTTT.

This clonotype was found a few times. The chain carries TRBV7-9 and TRBJ1-1, with D hard to call. Trimming pared 1 base from V and 6 bases from J, leaving 12 bases between. CDR3 length equals 14 residues. Per the germline V gene, CDR1 is SEHNR and CDR2 is FQNEAQ (reference sequence). The CDR3 coding sequence is TGTGCCAGCAGCTTAGAAGCTGGGGAACCTGAAGCTTTCTTT. Translating it yields CASSLEAGEPEAFF.

This clonotype has only a few counts. The chain carries TRBV4-1 and TRBJ2-7; 11 bases are a match to TRBD2. J lost 4 bases, V lost 4 bases, and 6 bases had no gene match. CDR1 and CDR2 from the germline V gene are MGHRA and YSYEKL. CDR3 size: 15 residues. CDR3: CASSPTGTSGYEQYF. CDR3 bases: TGCGCCAGCAGCCCGACGGGGACTAGCGGTTACGAGCAGTACTTC.

The chain links TRBV6-2 or TRBV6-3 to TRBJ2-1, with 9 bases matching TRBD2. The CDR3 covers 18 residues. The V and J ends lost 6 bases and 3 bases, in that order; junction bases with no gene match: 15. The V gene's germline CDR1 is MNHEY and CDR2 SVGEGT. The CDR3: CASSPRAGGPTIYNEQFF. CDR3 DNA: TGTGCCAGCAGCCCGCGTGCGGGAGGGCCTACTATCTACAATGAGCAGTTCTTC.

The rearrangement joins TRBV5-5 to TRBJ2-5, with 10 bases matching TRBD2. Germline V gives CDR1 SGHKS, CDR2 YYEKEE (reference sequence). V lost 0 bases, J lost 3 bases, and 2 bases stayed unmatched. The CDR3 runs to 15 residues. The CDR3 region has the DNA TGTGCCAGCAGCTTGGATCTAGCGGGGGAAGAGACCCAGTACTTC. Protein sequence: CASSLDLAGEETQYF. Looking up the rest from reference TRBV5-5 and TRBJ2-5 gives the full variable domain: DAGVTQSPTHLIKTRGQQVTLRCSPISGHKSVSWYQQVLGQGPQFIFQYYEKEERGRGNFPDRFSARQFPNYSSELNVNALLLGDSALYLCASSLDLAGEETQYFGPGTRLLVL.

V is TRBV5-4 and J is TRBJ2-7; TRBD2 agrees at 7 bases. J lost 5 bases, V lost 4 bases, and 15 bases had no gene match. CDR3 length equals 16 residues. Germline lookup yields CDR1 SGHNT and CDR2 YYREEE (reference sequence). The CDR3 sequence is CASSPSPAGVNHEQYF. DNA of the CDR3: TGTGCCAGCAGCCCATCCCCGGCGGGAGTTAACCACGAGCAGTACTTC.

CDR3 DNA sequence: TGTGCCAGCAGCCAAGTAACAGGGGATGAATATGGCTACACCTTC. Translating it yields CASSQVTGDEYGYTF. This chain connects TRBV4-2 to TRBJ1-2, with 7 bases fitting TRBD1. The CDR3 has 15 amino acids. From germline, CDR1 is LGHNA and CDR2 YNFKEQ. Trimming at V came to 1 base and at J to 5 bases, leaving 7 bases not matched to a gene.

This clonotype turned up a few times. The V gene is TRBV5-1, the J gene TRBJ1-1, with D possibly matching TRBD1 (6 bases). This CDR3 is built from 15 residues. Per the germline V gene, CDR1 is SGHRS and CDR2 is YFSETQ. V was clipped by 0 bases and J by 0 bases, with 9 bases between them. The CDR3 DNA follows: TGCGCCAGCAGCTTGGGGACAGAGATGAACACTGAAGCTTTCTTT. Translating gives CASSLGTEMNTEAFF.

The sample holds a few counts of this clonotype. The chain joins TRBV2 to TRBJ1-1, with no clear D. The germline gives CDR1 SNHLY, CDR2 FYNNEI. The CDR3 has 10 amino acids. Trimming took 9 bases from V and 10 from J, leaving 12 bases between them. The DNA for the CDR3 is TGTGCCAGTTTTGCTCGTGGAGCTTTCTTT. Its protein product is CASFARGAFF.

This clonotype was observed a single time. This chain connects TRBV7-6 to TRBJ2-1, with 7 bases identical to TRBD2. Trimming at V came to 1 base and at J to 0 bases, leaving 6 bases not matched to a gene. The CDR3 runs 17 residues. Germline lookup yields CDR1 SGHVS and CDR2 FNYEAQ. This chain's CDR3 is CASSLGTAGSSYNEQFF. The CDR3 DNA reads as TGTGCCAGCAGCTTAGGAACAGCGGGGAGCTCCTACAATGAGCAGTTCTTC.

The rearrangement joins TRBV27 to TRBJ2-5; weak D call: TRBD2 (5 bases). Germline CDR1 and CDR2: MNHEY and SMNVEV (reference sequence). V lost 8 bases, J lost 4 bases, and 14 bases lay in between. The CDR3 runs 13 residues. CDR3 residues: CASGQTEGETQYF. CDR3 bases: TGTGCCAGCGGCCAGACCGAGGGAGAGACCCAGTACTTC.

This clonotype was seen repeatedly, ten times or more. The chain combines TRBV7-6 with TRBJ2-2, with no clear D. CDR3 size: 15 residues. V was trimmed by 1 base and J by 1 base, leaving 7 bases between them. The germline V gene has CDR1 SGHVS and CDR2 FNYEAQ. CDR3 sequence reads: CASSLVAGNTGELFF. CDR3 nucleotide sequence: TGTGCCAGCAGCTTAGTCGCAGGGAACACCGGGGAGCTGTTTTTT.